The 5 T cell receptor beta chains below all came from one sample that was sequenced in a study of T cells in Graves' hyperthyroidism and ophthalmopathy. The CDR3 regions of TCR beta were amplified from RNA transcripts. HTBI primers were the set used in a first-round RT-PCR of the TCR CDR3. TCRdb re-analysed the multiplex PCR reads in MiXCR, keeping a single row per CDR3 protein. The sample shows just over 550,000 distinct CDR3 sequences, 35% to 55% of them seen only once. Sequencing input: peripheral blood or thyroid tissue (not recorded which). All receptors derive from a woman under 30 with Graves' hyperthyroidism.

The chain joins TRBV29-1 to TRBJ1-5; TRBD1 aligns across 8 bases. The CDR3 totals 12 residues. From germline, CDR1 is SQVTM and CDR2 ANQGSEA. The V segment lost 8 bases and the J segment 5 bases; nucleotides outside the gene matches: 5. The CDR3 reads CSSLTGDQPQHF. CDR3 nucleotide sequence: TGCAGCAGCCTGACAGGGGATCAGCCCCAGCATTTT.

As concerns this clonotype: One junction end disagrees with the germline gene, perhaps due to a read error. V is TRBV7-7 and J is TRBJ2-7; perhaps TRBD2 as D (5 bases). Germline-derived CDR1 and CDR2 are SSHAT and FNYEAQ (reference sequence). The CDR3 is made up of 13 amino acids. CDR3 amino acids: CASSLGEPGELYF. In DNA form, the CDR3 reads TGTGCCAGCAGCTTAGGGGAGCCCGGGGAGCTGTACTTC.

Turning to this clonotype: This may arise from a read error, as a much more abundant clone is one base away. This rearrangement joins TRBV6-5 to TRBJ1-1, with a weak D call TRBD1 (5 bases). The germline gives CDR1 MNHEY, CDR2 SVGAGI. Trimming pared 5 bases from V and 5 bases from J, leaving 21 bases between. The CDR3 covers 16 residues. The CDR3 loop reads CASSIRAGGGDTEAFF. The CDR3, as DNA: TGTGCCAGCAGTATTCGAGCCGGGGGTGGAGATACTGAAGCTTTCTTT.

This chain links TRBV2 with TRBJ2-5, with D possibly TRBD1 on 5 matching bases. The CDR3 totals 13 residues. V shed 4 bases and J shed 4 bases, with 10 bases lying between them. Germline assignment: CDR1 SNHLY and CDR2 FYNNEI. The CDR3 DNA reads as TGTGCCAGCAGTGGGGGCTTACGAGAGACCCAGTACTTC. This gives the protein CASSGGLRETQYF.

The chain joins TRBV6-5 to TRBJ1-2, with a weak D call TRBD1 (6 bases). Germline CDR1 MNHEY, CDR2 SVGAGI. V lost 5 bases, J lost 4 bases, and 11 bases lay in between. The CDR3 totals 13 residues. The CDR3 DNA follows: TGTGCCAGCAGTCCGCAGGGGCTCTATGGCTACACCTTC. Protein product: CASSPQGLYGYTF.